These T cell receptor beta chains were read from a single sample in a study of T-cell memory formation after mild COVID-19. TCRdb called the 5' RACE reads again in MiXCR, with one record for every CDR3 protein. This sample has around 110,000 distinct CDR3 sequences, with 15% to 20% found just once. Sample: PBMCs or a T cell subset sorted from them (not recorded which). The receptor source for this set is an adult woman who had mild COVID-19 (a few samples of this study predate the infection). Cell type and time point are not known. CDR3s include the opening cysteine and the closing phenylalanine or tryptophan. A D gene is named only where the DNA matches it firmly.

j_call d_call v_call cdr3_aa
TRBJ1-1 NA TRBV7-6 CASSTVGGTEAFF
TRBJ2-7 TRBD1 TRBV20-1 CSARFGTGTAYEQYF
TRBJ1-6 TRBD1 TRBV2 CASRDREEGGSPLHF
TRBJ2-3 NA TRBV6-5 CASSYSTGDGDTQYF
TRBJ2-1 TRBD2 TRBV7-6 CASSLEASGGHYNEQFF
TRBJ2-2 NA TRBV9 CASSVGLGELFF
TRBJ1-5 NA TRBV27 CASSSRPPQPQHF
TRBJ2-5 TRBD2 TRBV6-2/TRBV6-3 CASSYSSRGAQYF
TRBJ2-7 NA TRBV15 CATSKGGGRNEQYF
TRBJ1-5 NA TRBV7-9 CASSLGIGGNQPQHF
TRBJ2-7 NA TRBV5-1 CASSYTGLYEQYF
TRBJ2-5 NA TRBV30 CAWKGLGETQYF
TRBJ2-7 TRBD1 TRBV9 CASSVGTVDEQYF
TRBJ2-7 TRBD2 TRBV5-1 CASSSTIAGVEQYF
TRBJ2-1 NA TRBV7-9 CASSFLTQISYNEQFF
TRBJ2-6 NA TRBV5-1 CASSLRGNSGANVLTF
TRBJ2-5 TRBD1 TRBV4-1 CASSKNRDSQETQYF
TRBJ2-1 NA TRBV12-3/TRBV12-4 CASSFEQGRSEQFF
TRBJ2-2 TRBD2 TRBV9 CASSPLLAGGTGELFF
TRBJ1-1 NA TRBV11-2 CASSPIGGPPGHTEAFF
TRBJ1-1 TRBD1 TRBV7-3 CASSTGGMGTEAFF
TRBJ1-1 NA TRBV13 CASSFTGPSEAFF
TRBJ2-3 NA TRBV6-1 CASREVLRTDTQYF
TRBJ2-1 NA TRBV29-1 CSVDTLNSYNEQFF
TRBJ2-5 NA TRBV6-2/TRBV6-3 CASTRGYQETQYF
TRBJ2-2 NA TRBV20-1 CSAVSRARSTGELFF
TRBJ1-1 NA TRBV4-1 CASSQGATEAFF
TRBJ2-3 NA TRBV5-4 CASSLLDTQYF
TRBJ1-5 TRBD1 TRBV20-1 CSARDRGIRGPNQPQHF
TRBJ2-7 NA TRBV29-1 CSAGVPGSYEQYF
TRBJ2-7 TRBD2 TRBV27 CASSFEGGTYEQYF
TRBJ2-7 TRBD2 TRBV28 CASSQGLAGYEQYF
TRBJ1-4 TRBD1 TRBV4-1 CASSQGAQGAEIPALNEKLFF
TRBJ2-7 TRBD2 TRBV12-3/TRBV12-4 CASETSGSSYEQYF